The present TCR beta chain was sequenced within a study of tumor and adjacent non-tumor tissue in lung cancer. General study results and limits: Significantly higher TCR diversity was found in tumor than normal lung. Top 100 clones took a larger repertoire share in normal lung.

The template was RNA from unsorted bulk tissue. This non-tumor lung sample came from over 3 cm beyond the tumor edge. Germline V gene sequence: CDR1 SGHNT, CDR2 YENEEA. CDR3 length: 14 amino acids. Three rounds of nested PCR, following a modified ARM-PCR protocol, produced the TCRbeta library. Each CDR3 protein gets one entry after TCRdb re-called the multiplex PCR reads with MiXCR. The sample lists fewer than 45,000 distinct CDR3 sequences, more than 60% occurring once. On this clonotype: Its target is not known. Germline is not matched at one junction end, which may reflect a read error.

This sequence originates from a woman in her thirties or forties with non-small cell lung cancer. The sample taken for sequencing was distant non-tumor lung tissue. This chain links TRBV11-3 with TRBJ2-7; D may be TRBD1 (5 bases). This CDR3 is CAGSYPGWSYEQYF. In DNA form, the CDR3 reads TGTGCCGGCAGCTACCCAGGGTGGTCCTACGAGCAGTACTTC.